The next 27 T cell receptor beta chains were all read from a single sample in a study of T-cell reconstitution after alpha-beta-depleted transplantation in children. The library targeted TCRbeta and was prepared with unique molecular identifiers. TCRdb reanalysed the PCR reads using MiXCR and keeps one entry per CDR3 protein. This sample has about half a million distinct CDR3 sequences, with approximately 13% found just once. The material sequenced was PBMCs from the stem cell graft donor, taken from the stem cell graft. These receptor sequences come from a human donor who donated a stem cell graft to a child with combined immunodeficiency.

This clonotype was seen a handful of times. This chain connects TRBV5-1 to TRBJ2-1, with D perhaps assigned TRBD1 or TRBD2 (5 bases each). Germline V gene lookup returns CDR1 SGHRS and CDR2 YFSETQ. CDR3 length: 12 amino acids. Trimming took off 4 bases at V and 9 bases at J, with 11 bases between the two ends. The DNA for the CDR3 is TGCGCCAGCAGCCCGACGAGGGGTGAGCAGTTCTTC. Amino acids: CASSPTRGEQFF.

This clonotype was seen many times. The chain employs TRBV12-3 or TRBV12-4 and TRBJ2-3; D gene uncertain. This CDR3 comprises 13 residues. Between the trimmed V and J ends, which lost 2 bases and 2 bases, there was a span of 5 bases. CDR3 region: CASSLLYTDTQYF. Here the CDR3 DNA reads TGTGCCAGCAGTTTACTGTACACAGATACGCAGTATTTT.

This clonotype was seen a handful of times. This chain links TRBV3-1 with TRBJ2-4, with D uncertain. Trimming removed 0 bases at V and 0 bases at J, with 9 bases between. The CDR3 has 16 residues. Per germline, CDR1 LGHDT and CDR2 YNNKEL (reference sequence). CDR3 in DNA: TGTGCCAGCAGCCAAGAGGGCTCCCTAGCCAAAAACATTCAGTACTTC. This translates into CASSQEGSLAKNIQYF.

This clonotype has more than one count but fewer than ten. This chain joins TRBV28 and TRBJ2-3, with D perhaps matching TRBD1 (6 bases). The CDR3 is 15 amino acids. The V end lost 4 bases, the J end lost 3 bases, and 14 bases lay between the germline ends. The germline CDR1 and CDR2 sequences are MDHEN and SYDVKM. The CDR3 reads CASSSFGQPTDTQYF. CDR3 in DNA: TGTGCCAGCAGTTCCTTCGGACAGCCGACAGATACGCAGTATTTT.

The chain employs TRBV11-1 and TRBJ2-1, with 14 bases aligning to TRBD2. V dropped 1 base and J dropped 3; count of bases not matched to a gene: 14. Looked up from germline, CDR1 is SGHAT and CDR2 is FQDESV (reference sequence). This CDR3 is 21 amino acids long. The CDR3 region is CASSLEGRGLAGVRIYNEQFF. CDR3 DNA: TGTGCCAGCAGCTTAGAGGGGAGGGGACTAGCGGGAGTCCGCATCTACAATGAGCAGTTCTTC.

The V gene is TRBV9, the J gene TRBJ1-2; D might be TRBD1 (5 bases). The germline V gene has CDR1 SGDLS and CDR2 YYNGEE. V lost 0 bases and J lost 7, with 10 bases in between. This CDR3 has 13 residues. The CDR3 bases are TGTGCCAGCAGCGTAGGCAGGGAAGGTGGCTACACCTTC. Its translation is CASSVGREGGYTF.

This clonotype was counted only a few times. The V and J genes are TRBV7-8 and TRBJ1-5; D is unresolved. The V and J ends lost 4 bases and 5 bases respectively, with 9 bases between them. Germline loops: CDR1 SGHVS, CDR2 FQNEAQ. The CDR3 is made up of 13 amino acids. CDR3 nucleotides: TGTGCCAGCAGCTATAGAGAGGATCAGCCCCAGCATTTT. Translated, it gives CASSYREDQPQHF.

The genes are TRBV5-6 and TRBJ2-1; D unresolved. The CDR3 is 14 amino acids. CDR1 and CDR2 (germline): SGHDT, YYEEEE. V lost 0 bases to trimming and J lost 5 bases, with 9 bases between them. CDR3 amino acids: CASSLGANHNEQFF. The CDR3 DNA is TGTGCCAGCAGCTTGGGGGCCAACCACAATGAGCAGTTCTTC.

This clonotype was seen repeatedly, ten times or more. The V call is TRBV15, the J call TRBJ2-1; 10 bases match TRBD1. Germline V gene lookup returns CDR1 LNHNV and CDR2 YYDKDF (reference sequence). This CDR3 comprises 16 residues. Germline trimming cut 1 base from V and 5 bases from J; bases unmatched to any gene: 5. In nucleotides, the CDR3 is TGTGCCACCAGCAGAGCCGGGACAGGGGACCACAATGAGCAGTTCTTC. Translation: CATSRAGTGDHNEQFF.

In this sample, this clonotype turned up a few times. The rearrangement uses TRBV6-2 or TRBV6-3 and TRBJ1-5; 7 positions agree with TRBD1. Germline V lookup: CDR1 MNHEY, CDR2 SVGEGT. The V and J ends lost 0 bases and 10 bases, in that order; junction bases with no gene match: 9. CDR3 length: 15 residues. This CDR3 is CASSYSPLDRPPQHF. CDR3 in DNA: TGTGCCAGCAGTTACTCGCCCTTGGACAGGCCACCCCAGCATTTT.

This chain joins TRBV12-3 or TRBV12-4 and TRBJ1-2; 8 bases agree with TRBD1. CDR3 size: 16 residues. J was trimmed by 8 bases and V by 0 bases; bases with no gene match: 11. The DNA for the CDR3 is TGTGCCAGCAGTTTAGCGGGCGACAGGGGATGGTTAGGCTACACCTTC. It is translated as CASSLAGDRGWLGYTF.

This clonotype was counted only a few times. This rearrangement joins TRBV7-8 to TRBJ2-1; D is possibly TRBD1 or TRBD2 (5 bases each). The germline V and J ends were trimmed by 2 bases and 7 bases, with 9 bases remaining between them. Germline V gives CDR1 SGHVS, CDR2 FQNEAQ. The CDR3 length is 13 residues. CDR3 coding DNA: TGTGCCAGCAGCTTACTCAGGGAGAATGAGCAGTTCTTC. It encodes CASSLLRENEQFF.

This chain joins TRBV27 and TRBJ2-1; D may be TRBD1 (5 bases). CDR3 length equals 16 residues. The germline V and J ends were trimmed by 5 bases and 2 bases, with 16 bases remaining between them. From germline, CDR1 is MNHEY and CDR2 SMNVEV (reference sequence). CDR3 sequence (DNA): TGTGCCAGCAGTCTTGGGATGGGCAGGGCCTACAATGAGCAGTTCTTC. Protein product: CASSLGMGRAYNEQFF.

This clonotype has ten or more counts. J is TRBJ2-3 and V is TRBV10-3, with D unclear. The ends were cut back, 5 bases at V and 0 bases at J, with 3 bases in the middle. Looked up from germline, CDR1 is ENHRY and CDR2 is SYGVKD. The CDR3 extends over 12 amino acids. The CDR3 is CAISQSTDTQYF. The CDR3 nucleotides are TGTGCCATCAGTCAAAGCACAGATACGCAGTATTTT.

This clonotype was seen a handful of times. The chain joins TRBV4-3 to TRBJ2-7; TRBD2 is a possible D gene (6 bases). Germline values: CDR1 LGHNA, CDR2 YSLEER. The CDR3 spans 16 residues. Between the trimmed V and J ends, which lost 1 base and 2 bases, there was a span of 15 bases. CDR3 residues: CASSQGGVAVTYEQYF. The CDR3 DNA sequence: TGCGCCAGCAGCCAAGGGGGAGTAGCGGTGACCTACGAGCAGTACTTC.

This clonotype was counted many times. The CDR3 DNA reads as TGTGCCAGCAGCCAAGGGGCGGCTACTGAAGCTTTCTTT. This gives the protein CASSQGAATEAFF. The V gene is TRBV3-1, the J gene TRBJ1-1; no clear D gene. This CDR3 has 13 amino acids. Per germline, CDR1 LGHDT and CDR2 YNNKEL (reference sequence). V was cut by 1 base and J by 5 bases, with 8 bases left in between.

The V gene is TRBV6-5, the J gene TRBJ2-7; 7 nucleotides agree with TRBD2. The germline V gene encodes CDR1 MNHEY and CDR2 SVGAGI. J gave up 4 bases and V 1 base, and 7 bases lay outside the gene matches. CDR3 size: 15 residues. The CDR3 sequence is CASSYWEGREYEQYF. CDR3 coding DNA: TGTGCCAGCAGTTACTGGGAGGGCAGGGAATACGAGCAGTACTTC.

The V gene is TRBV20-1, the J gene TRBJ2-7, with D tentatively TRBD2 (7 bases). Trimming pared 6 bases from V and 3 bases from J, leaving 15 bases between. Germline CDR1 and CDR2: DFQATT and SNEGSKA (reference sequence). This CDR3 is built from 13 residues. CDR3: CSASRGGSYEQYF. CDR3 DNA sequence: TGCAGTGCAAGCAGGGGAGGGAGCTACGAGCAGTACTTC.

V and J are TRBV28 and TRBJ2-7; no definite D call. CDR3 size: 13 residues. CDR1 and CDR2 from the germline V gene are MDHEN and SYDVKM. The germline V and J ends were trimmed by 2 bases and 1 base, with 6 bases remaining between them. The CDR3 DNA is TGTGCCAGCAGTTTAAGAATATCCTACGAGCAGTACTTC. It translates to CASSLRISYEQYF.

Ten or more counts support this clonotype. V usage is TRBV7-2 and J usage is TRBJ2-3, with D perhaps matching TRBD1 (5 bases). The germline CDR1 and CDR2 sequences are SGHTA and FQGNSA. V was shortened by 8 bases and J by 0 bases, with 12 bases between the two germline ends. CDR3 length: 14 residues. In nucleotides, the CDR3 is TGTGCCAGCCTATGGGGCGTGAGCACAGATACGCAGTATTTT. Translation: CASLWGVSTDTQYF.

This clonotype was seen only a few times. The CDR3 DNA is TGCAGTGCTAGGTCCCTAGCGGATAGCTCCTACAATGAGCAGTTCTTC. Its protein product is CSARSLADSSYNEQFF. The chain joins TRBV20-1 to TRBJ2-1, with 7 bases matching TRBD2. The CDR3 is 16 amino acids. Germline CDR1 is DFQATT and CDR2 is SNEGSKA (reference sequence). V gave up 3 bases and J gave up 0 bases; unmatched junction bases: 8.

This clonotype was observed a handful of times. The CDR3 DNA reads TGTGCCAGCAGTTTTTTCCCGGAAGGCCACGAGCAGTACTTC. Its protein is CASSFFPEGHEQYF. V and J are TRBV12-3 or TRBV12-4 and TRBJ2-7, with D hard to call. This CDR3 region has 14 residues. V was trimmed by 3 bases and J by 5 bases, leaving 14 bases between them.

This chain connects TRBV15 to TRBJ2-7; 10 bases are shared with TRBD1. Trimming took 1 base from V and 4 from J; bases not matched to a gene: 7. Germline CDR1 LNHNV, CDR2 YYDKDF (reference sequence). The CDR3 sequence is 16 residues long. The CDR3 reads CATSRVLTGGFYEQYF. The CDR3 DNA follows: TGTGCCACCAGCAGAGTCCTGACAGGGGGCTTTTACGAGCAGTACTTC.

This clonotype showed up just a few times. The chain carries TRBV24-1 and TRBJ2-1, with 14 bases fitting TRBD2. There are 16 residues in the CDR3. Germline values: CDR1 KGHDR, CDR2 SFDVKD. Trimming cost V 0 bases and J 6 bases; bases outside gene matches: 0. CDR3 region: CATSDLGTSGGNEQFF. The CDR3 nucleotides read TGTGCCACCAGTGATTTGGGGACTAGCGGGGGCAATGAGCAGTTCTTC.

This clonotype showed up many times. The chain carries TRBV12-3 or TRBV12-4 and TRBJ2-1; 7 bases map to TRBD2. The CDR3 contains 14 residues. With 3 bases clipped from V and 6 bases from J, the junction kept 5 bases outside the gene matches. The CDR3 protein is CASSFTGGLNEQFF. CDR3 in DNA: TGTGCCAGCAGTTTTACGGGAGGCCTCAATGAGCAGTTCTTC.

The J gene is TRBJ1-1, the V gene TRBV10-3; D gene ambiguous. The CDR3 loop spans 13 amino acids. Germline V gives CDR1 ENHRY, CDR2 SYGVKD. V was shortened by 0 bases and J by 6 bases, with 8 bases between the two germline ends. CDR3 sequence: CAISESPVAEAFF. In nucleotides, the CDR3 is TGTGCCATCAGTGAGTCCCCGGTGGCTGAAGCTTTCTTT.

The gene calls are TRBV7-2 and TRBJ1-3, with a tentative D call TRBD1 (6 bases). The V gene's germline CDR1 is SGHTA and CDR2 FQGNSA. The CDR3 has 14 amino acids. The germline V and J ends were trimmed by 5 bases and 2 bases, with 10 bases remaining between them. The DNA of the CDR3 is TGTGCCAGCAGCCCGAGGACAGCTGGAAACACCATATATTTT. Its protein product is CASSPRTAGNTIYF.